This T cell receptor beta chain was captured by sequencing in a study of blood T cell repertoires in COVID-19. Study-level information: Sites in the United States, Italy and Spain provided acute and convalescent COVID-19 samples. From T cells, B-cell-depleted T cells, or PBMCs came the material, which was cDNA or gDNA.

J lost 4 bases, V lost 5 bases, and 5 bases had no gene match. Germline V gene lookup returns CDR1 MNHEY and CDR2 SVGAGI. CDR3 size: 14 residues. In the authors' workflow: It was from reference gene primer amplification that nucleated cell counts were estimated. Measured with immunoSEQ multiplex PCR; TCRdb has only the in-frame clones, and not every one. Clonal size and the V and J genes are those of that table, whereas D and trimming came from the DNA. The sample consists of more than 95,000 clones, 70% to 90% of them appearing once. The specimen was peripheral blood. This TCR was recovered from a woman in her fifties or sixties with acute or convalescent COVID-19. The gene calls are TRBV6-5 and TRBJ2-7, with 10 bases that match TRBD2. The CDR3 DNA reads TGTGCCAGCAGTACGGGACTAGCGACTTACGAGCAGTACTTC. Amino acid sequence: CASSTGLATYEQYF.